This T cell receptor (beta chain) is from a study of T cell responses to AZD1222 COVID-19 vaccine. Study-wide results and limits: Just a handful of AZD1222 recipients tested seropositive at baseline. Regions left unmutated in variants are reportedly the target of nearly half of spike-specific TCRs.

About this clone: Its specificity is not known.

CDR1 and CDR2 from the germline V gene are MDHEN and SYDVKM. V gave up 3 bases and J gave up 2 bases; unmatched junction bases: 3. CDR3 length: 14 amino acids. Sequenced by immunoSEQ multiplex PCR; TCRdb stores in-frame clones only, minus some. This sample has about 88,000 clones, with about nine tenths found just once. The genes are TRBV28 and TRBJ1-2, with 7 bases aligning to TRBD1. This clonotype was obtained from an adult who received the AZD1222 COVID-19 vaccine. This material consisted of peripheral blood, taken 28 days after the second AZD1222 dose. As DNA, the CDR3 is TGTGCCAGCAGTTTTGGACAGGAGAACTATGGCTACACCTTC. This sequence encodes CASSFGQENYGYTF.